The sequence of this T cell receptor (beta chain) was determined in a study of T cells in localized non-small cell lung cancer (dated by TCRdb to the early 2020s). Broadly, across the study: Comparing tumors with uninvolved tumor-adjacent lungs, the study looked at the T cell repertoires of fewer than 250 patients with early-stage NSCLC. The mean age of the NSCLC patients was less than 70 years, with about 120 men and 110 or so women. All 220 or so NSCLC patients in the cohort were treatment-naive and had localized lung tumors that were resected. Findings and caveats that apply to the study as a whole: Uninvolved tumor-adjacent lung showed the highest T cell clonality, higher than tumor, which suggests more focused antigenic responses in the adjacent lung. A median of around 57 of the top 100 tumor clones were detected in paired uninvolved adjacent lung, and around 30 of these tumor clones were also found among the top 100 clones of the paired uninvolved adjacent lung. Since the design was exploratory, TCR variables were selected using unadjusted p-values with no false-discovery rate correction. Because multi-region sequencing of the tumors was not done, intratumor heterogeneity could not be ruled out. Longer overall survival was associated with higher blood T cell density, whereas shorter survival was associated with higher adjacent-lung clonality.

At diagnosis, tumor, uninvolved tumor-adjacent lung and peripheral blood were collected and then preserved as a mix of FFPE and fresh-frozen material. For TCR repertoire profiling, the blood samples were analyzed as peripheral blood mononuclear cells. Sequences MDHEN (CDR1) and SYDVKM (CDR2) are obtained from the germline V gene. Counted from cysteine to phenylalanine, this CDR3 has 18 amino acids. The retained sequence is limited to the CDR3, 54 bases, with the frame set at the first base. V trim: 2 bases; J trim: 6 bases; unmatched bases: 13. A note on this clone: The specificity of this receptor is unknown. Base qualities are missing; no much larger clone stands one base away.

The immunoSEQ Assay was used to sequence TCR beta CDR3 regions from DNA. As for the authors' bioinformatics: T cell density was computed as TCR beta template counts normalized to usable DNA estimated by amplifying housekeeping genes. Richness was estimated with the preseqR package, extrapolating to 400,000 templates for PBMC samples and 120,000 templates for tissue samples. Clonality was taken to be one minus Pielou's evenness. Tissue-enriched TCRs were identified through differential abundance testing performed on productive amino-acid clonotypes, with a minimum total count of 5 and an alpha of 0.1. The Jaccard Index and the Morisita Overlap Index were used to measure repertoire overlap between compartments. TCR beta CDR3s were clustered by GLIPH together with public tetramer-defined viral CDR3s, and at least three viral sequences plus V-gene enrichment were required for viral motifs. TCRdb stores this immuneACCESS table with in-frame sequences only. Part of the clones is absent; in the studies checked, under half of the shortfall reflects unresolved V genes, and no reason is known for the rest. The V and J calls and the clone size are those of that table, but D and trimming were determined from the DNA. The sample table records tens of thousands of clones; about 88% of these occur just once. Approximately 6.4% of the sample lies in the top ten.

The chain is assembled from TRBV28 and TRBJ2-1, with TRBD2 matching 10 junction bases. This sequence was found in a woman aged 18 to 49 with stage III lung adenocarcinoma. The starting material was peripheral blood, obtained before any cancer treatment. In nucleotide form, the sequence is TGTGCCAGCAGTTTAGGTTTCGGGATGCTAGCGGGGGCCAATGAGCAGTTCTTC. Translation gives CASSLGFGMLAGANEQFF.